This entry lists 5 T cell receptor beta chains sequenced from one sample in a study of T cells in Graves' hyperthyroidism and ophthalmopathy. The TCR beta CDR3 regions underwent amplification using RNA transcripts as the source. The TCR CDR3 first-round RT-PCR relied on the HTBI primer set. TCRdb fed the multiplex PCR reads into MiXCR, producing one record per CDR3 protein. The sample lists approximately 300,000 distinct CDR3 sequences; 17% were seen once. Source material: blood. All receptors derive from a woman between 55 and 75 years old with Graves' ophthalmopathy.

The rearrangement joins TRBV27 to TRBJ2-7; 10 bases fit TRBD1. With 4 bases clipped from V and 5 bases from J, the junction kept 8 bases outside the gene matches. Germline V gene data show CDR1 as MNHEY and CDR2 as SMNVEV (reference sequence). There are 15 residues in the CDR3. CDR3 nucleotide sequence: TGTGCCAGCAGTTCGCCGGGACAGGGGAACGACGAGCAGTACTTC. Its translation is CASSSPGQGNDEQYF.

This clonotype was observed many times. CDR3 amino acids: CASSPGQGEPQHF. The CDR3 nucleotides read TGTGCCAGCTCACCGGGACAGGGAGAGCCCCAGCATTTT. This chain uses TRBV18 with TRBJ1-5; 9 nucleotides agree with TRBD1. CDR3 size: 13 residues. After removal of 3 bases from V and 8 bases from J, the junction contained 2 bases not matched to a gene. Germline CDR1 KGHSH, CDR2 LQKENI.

This clonotype has a handful of counts. This chain's CDR3 is CSVAPLSYEAFF. The CDR3 bases are TGCAGCGTTGCCCCACTTTCATACGAAGCTTTCTTT. V is TRBV29-1 and J is TRBJ1-1; D ambiguous. Deletions cut 4 bases from V and 8 bases from J, with 14 bases between. The germline V gene has CDR1 SQVTM and CDR2 ANQGSEA. The CDR3 extends over 12 amino acids.

This clonotype was observed at least ten times. The rearrangement joins TRBV5-1 to TRBJ2-7; a possible D gene is TRBD1 (5 bases). The CDR3 covers 15 residues. V shed 3 bases and J shed 2 bases, with 15 bases lying between them. The germline V gene encodes CDR1 SGHRS and CDR2 YFSETQ. CDR3 in DNA: TGCGCCAGCAGCTCCGGACACAATGAAGCCTACGAGCAGTACTTC. Its translation is CASSSGHNEAYEQYF.

This CDR3 reads CASSPRLAGGFQETQYF. For the CDR3, the DNA is TGTGCCAGCAGCCCACGACTAGCGGGAGGATTTCAAGAGACCCAGTACTTC. This chain uses TRBV11-3 with TRBJ2-5; 13 bases match TRBD2. V shed 5 bases, J shed 2 bases, and the junction held 8 bases outside the gene matches. The length of the CDR3 is 17 residues. The germline gives CDR1 SGHNT, CDR2 YENEEA. The variable domain in full, completed from reference TRBV11-3 and TRBJ2-5, reads EAGVVQSPRYKIIEKKQPVAFWCNPISGHNTLYWYLQNLGQGPELLIRYENEEAVDDSQLPKDRFSAERLKGVDSTLKIQPAELGDSAVYLCASSPRLAGGFQETQYFGPGTRLLVL.